Listed below are T cell receptor beta chains from one sample, sequenced in a study of CD8 T cells in Susac syndrome. MiXCR, applied by TCRdb to the immunoSEQ multiplex PCR reads, yields one record per CDR3 protein. The sample consists of some 150,000 distinct CDR3 sequences, approximately 94% of them appearing once. Sequenced material: CD8+ T cells from PBMCs. These receptors were collected from a human donor with multiple sclerosis. Both conserved end residues are part of each CDR3. Each record gives: clone size, J gene, V gene, D gene, CDR3 DNA, CDR3 protein. The D gene is left open where the match is weak. Clone size appears in some rows only: once, few, many, or a class for an expanded clone.

abundance: -
j_gene: TRBJ2-1
v_gene: TRBV29-1
d_gene: -
CDR3nt: TGCAGCGTTGAGGGGGGGACAGAGACCTACAATGAGCAGTTCTTC
CDR3aa: CSVEGGTETYNEQFF

abundance: -
j_gene: TRBJ2-3
v_gene: TRBV6-5
d_gene: TRBD2
CDR3nt: TGTGCCAGCAGTTACGGGACTAGCGGGCCCCAAGGGGGGGGCACAGATACGCAGTATTTT
CDR3aa: CASSYGTSGPQGGGTDTQYF

abundance: few
j_gene: TRBJ2-5
v_gene: TRBV10-3
d_gene: -
CDR3nt: TGTGCCATCAGTGACAGGGCGCCGGGGGAGACCCAGTACTTC
CDR3aa: CAISDRAPGETQYF

abundance: -
j_gene: TRBJ1-5
v_gene: TRBV27
d_gene: -
CDR3nt: TGTGCCAGCAGCCGACCAGGTTATAATCAGCCCCAGCATTTT
CDR3aa: CASSRPGYNQPQHF

abundance: -
j_gene: TRBJ1-2
v_gene: TRBV9
d_gene: -
CDR3nt: TGTGCCAGCAGGGACAGATTCTATGGCTACACCTTC
CDR3aa: CASRDRFYGYTF

abundance: once
j_gene: TRBJ1-5
v_gene: TRBV19
d_gene: TRBD1
CDR3nt: TGTGCCAGTAGTTTTCGGGACAGGCGCAATCAGCCCCAGCATTTT
CDR3aa: CASSFRDRRNQPQHF

abundance: -
j_gene: TRBJ1-6
v_gene: TRBV9
d_gene: TRBD1
CDR3nt: TGTGCCAGCAGCGCCGGACAGGGAGGGAATTCACCCCTCCACTTT
CDR3aa: CASSAGQGGNSPLHF

abundance: -
j_gene: TRBJ2-1
v_gene: TRBV4-2
d_gene: -
CDR3nt: TGTGCCAGCAGCCACCTTCGGGGGCCTACCTACAATGAGCAGTTCTTC
CDR3aa: CASSHLRGPTYNEQFF

abundance: -
j_gene: TRBJ2-7
v_gene: TRBV7-9
d_gene: -
CDR3nt: TGTGCCAGCAGCCAGTTGACAGGACCGGTAATGGAGCAGTACTTC
CDR3aa: CASSQLTGPVMEQYF

abundance: -
j_gene: TRBJ1-1
v_gene: TRBV3-1
d_gene: -
CDR3nt: TGTGCCAGCAGCCAAGCCTCGAGGAACACTGAAGCTTTCTTT
CDR3aa: CASSQASRNTEAFF

abundance: -
j_gene: TRBJ1-1
v_gene: TRBV20-1
d_gene: -
CDR3nt: TGCAGTGCTAGAGATCGTGATACGGGGCGATACACTGAAGCTTTCTTT
CDR3aa: CSARDRDTGRYTEAFF

abundance: -
j_gene: TRBJ1-1
v_gene: TRBV29-1
d_gene: TRBD1
CDR3nt: TGCAGCGTTGAACCGGACAGGGGTTCCTCTGTAGCTTTCTTT
CDR3aa: CSVEPDRGSSVAFF

abundance: -
j_gene: TRBJ2-7
v_gene: TRBV4-1
d_gene: -
CDR3nt: TGCGCCAGCAGCCAAGTACAGGACTCCTACGAGCAGTACTTC
CDR3aa: CASSQVQDSYEQYF

abundance: few
j_gene: TRBJ2-7
v_gene: TRBV29-1
d_gene: -
CDR3nt: TGCAGCGTAACGGGCTGGGACACCTCCTACGAGCAGTACTTC
CDR3aa: CSVTGWDTSYEQYF

abundance: once
j_gene: TRBJ1-1
v_gene: TRBV29-1
d_gene: TRBD1
CDR3nt: TGCAGCGTCCAGGCAGGGGGCGCCTCTGAAGCTTTCTTT
CDR3aa: CSVQAGGASEAFF

abundance: -
j_gene: TRBJ2-1
v_gene: TRBV9
d_gene: TRBD2
CDR3nt: TGTGCCAGCAGCTATCCCAGCGGGGACTTCAACAATGAGCAGTTCTTC
CDR3aa: CASSYPSGDFNNEQFF

abundance: -
j_gene: TRBJ2-1
v_gene: TRBV14
d_gene: -
CDR3nt: TGTGCCAGCAGCCCTTTGGACAGTCGAGGCTCCTACAATGAGCAGTTCTTC
CDR3aa: CASSPLDSRGSYNEQFF

abundance: -
j_gene: TRBJ2-7
v_gene: TRBV9
d_gene: -
CDR3nt: TGTGCCAGCAGCGTAGCTTTCGGAGTCGAGCAGTACTTC
CDR3aa: CASSVAFGVEQYF

abundance: once
j_gene: TRBJ1-2
v_gene: TRBV7-9
d_gene: -
CDR3nt: TGTGCCAGCAGCTCGAGGACAGAGGTCCCCTATGGCTACACCTTC
CDR3aa: CASSSRTEVPYGYTF

abundance: -
j_gene: TRBJ1-6
v_gene: TRBV27
d_gene: TRBD1
CDR3nt: TGTGCCAGCGGGCTGACAGGGGGTCGTTCACCCCTCCACTTT
CDR3aa: CASGLTGGRSPLHF

abundance: -
j_gene: TRBJ2-3
v_gene: TRBV7-3
d_gene: -
CDR3nt: TGTGCCAGCAGCTTAAAAGGGAAGAGCACAGATACGCAGTATTTT
CDR3aa: CASSLKGKSTDTQYF

abundance: -
j_gene: TRBJ1-1
v_gene: TRBV29-1
d_gene: -
CDR3nt: TGCAGCGTTGAAGCGGCGGGCGATATATGGGGGTTAAAGAACACTGAAGCTTTCTTT
CDR3aa: CSVEAAGDIWGLKNTEAFF

abundance: once
j_gene: TRBJ2-5
v_gene: TRBV2
d_gene: TRBD1
CDR3nt: TGTGCCAGCAGTTCGGACAGGGGACCTCAAGAGACCCAGTACTTC
CDR3aa: CASSSDRGPQETQYF

abundance: -
j_gene: TRBJ1-5
v_gene: TRBV2
d_gene: TRBD1
CDR3nt: TGTGCCAGCAATTGGGACAGAAATGATAGCAATCAGCCCCAGCATTTT
CDR3aa: CASNWDRNDSNQPQHF

abundance: -
j_gene: TRBJ1-2
v_gene: TRBV12-3/TRBV12-4
d_gene: TRBD1
CDR3nt: TGTGCCAGCAGTTCCACCGGGACAGGGGCTGGCTATGGCTACACCTTC
CDR3aa: CASSSTGTGAGYGYTF

abundance: -
j_gene: TRBJ1-2
v_gene: TRBV25-1
d_gene: -
CDR3nt: TGTGCCAGCAGTATATCTGTGACTGATGGCTACACCTTC
CDR3aa: CASSISVTDGYTF

abundance: -
j_gene: TRBJ2-7
v_gene: TRBV20-1
d_gene: -
CDR3nt: TGCAGTGCTAGAGATCCGGGCTTTACACCCTACGAGCAGTACTTC
CDR3aa: CSARDPGFTPYEQYF

abundance: -
j_gene: TRBJ1-1
v_gene: TRBV7-9
d_gene: -
CDR3nt: TGTGCCAGCAGCCCGGGGGCAGGCGAAGCTTTCTTT
CDR3aa: CASSPGAGEAFF

abundance: -
j_gene: TRBJ2-7
v_gene: TRBV13
d_gene: -
CDR3nt: TGTGCCAGCAGCTTATCTGTGCCAGGGATCGAGCAGTACTTC
CDR3aa: CASSLSVPGIEQYF

abundance: -
j_gene: TRBJ2-1
v_gene: TRBV6-2/TRBV6-3
d_gene: -
CDR3nt: TGTGCCAGCAGTCCGGGGATGACCGGGACCTTTTTCTTC
CDR3aa: CASSPGMTGTFFF

abundance: -
j_gene: TRBJ1-2
v_gene: TRBV7-9
d_gene: -
CDR3nt: TGTGCCAGCAGCCTCGGGCGGGATGGCTACACCTTC
CDR3aa: CASSLGRDGYTF

abundance: -
j_gene: TRBJ2-1
v_gene: TRBV11-2
d_gene: -
CDR3nt: TGTGCCAGCAGCTTAGGGGGGTTGTTGTCCTACAATGAGCAGTTCTTC
CDR3aa: CASSLGGLLSYNEQFF

abundance: -
j_gene: TRBJ1-3
v_gene: TRBV27
d_gene: -
CDR3nt: TGTGCCAGCAGTTCTGGGGCCTCTGGAAACACCATATATTTT
CDR3aa: CASSSGASGNTIYF

abundance: -
j_gene: TRBJ2-1
v_gene: TRBV5-1
d_gene: TRBD2
CDR3nt: TGCGCCAGCAACTCCTTGCGACGCTCAGCGGGGGACTCCTACAATGAGCAGTTCTTC
CDR3aa: CASNSLRRSAGDSYNEQFF

abundance: -
j_gene: TRBJ1-6
v_gene: TRBV2
d_gene: -
CDR3nt: TGTGCCAGCAGTGAGGAGGGACCGAATAATTCACCCCTCCACTTT
CDR3aa: CASSEEGPNNSPLHF

abundance: -
j_gene: TRBJ1-1
v_gene: TRBV29-1
d_gene: -
CDR3nt: TGCAGCGTTGCCCCAACCTCGGCGAACACTGAAGCTTTCTTT
CDR3aa: CSVAPTSANTEAFF